A selection of T cell receptor beta chains follows, all from one sample in a study of tissue T cells after allogeneic stem cell transplantation. Profiling relied on immunoSEQ multiplex PCR, and the TCRdb table lists in-frame clones only, not all of them. The table includes some 43,000 clones, roughly 92% detected once. The sample consisted of blood, taken before transplantation. The source is a woman aged 35 to 70 who later had graft-versus-host disease after an allogeneic stem cell transplant. The CDR3 runs from the conserved cysteine through the conserved F or W. The order of the fields is V gene, clone size, J gene, D gene, CDR3 protein, CDR3 DNA. The D gene is left open where the match is weak. Expanded clones are given a class, and other clones once, few, many or no size at all.

>TRBV5-6|-|TRBJ2-1|TRBD2
CASSTSPTSGRAGEQFF
TGTGCCAGCAGCACTAGCCCGACTAGCGGGAGGGCCGGGGAGCAGTTCTTC
>TRBV7-2|-|TRBJ2-7|-
CASSLVSAGGSYEQYF
TGTGCCAGCAGCTTAGTATCGGCAGGGGGGTCCTACGAGCAGTACTTC
>TRBV12-5|-|TRBJ1-5|-
CASGLVKPRSQHF
TGTGCTAGTGGTTTGGTAAAGCCCCGGTCCCAGCATTTT
>TRBV5-1|-|TRBJ2-5|TRBD1
CASSRDRGEETQYF
TGCGCCAGCAGCCGGGACAGGGGGGAAGAGACCCAGTACTTC
>TRBV24-1|-|TRBJ2-5|TRBD1
CATSASGQGSETQYF
TGTGCCACCAGTGCGTCGGGACAGGGGTCGGAGACCCAGTACTTC
>TRBV7-2|-|TRBJ2-3|TRBD2
CASSLGTSGGENTQYF
TGTGCCAGCAGCTTAGGGACTAGCGGAGGGGAAAATACGCAGTATTTT
>TRBV27|-|TRBJ2-4|TRBD2
CASSSGLAGQNIQYF
TGTGCCAGCAGTTCCGGACTAGCGGGGCAAAACATTCAGTACTTC
>TRBV11-2|-|TRBJ2-5|-
CASSLGTQETQYF
TGTGCCAGCAGCTTAGGGACACAAGAGACCCAGTACTTC
>TRBV7-9|-|TRBJ2-7|TRBD2
CASSLRGTISDEQYF
TGTGCCAGCAGCTTACGGGGGACTATTAGTGACGAGCAGTACTTC
>TRBV7-2|-|TRBJ1-5|TRBD1
CASSLRTGSHQPQHF
TGTGCCAGCAGCTTAAGGACAGGGTCTCATCAGCCCCAGCATTTT
>TRBV18|-|TRBJ2-7|-
CASSPPRPSYEQYF
TGTGCCAGCTCACCCCCTCGGCCCTCCTACGAGCAGTACTTC
>TRBV5-1|-|TRBJ2-7|-
CASSSDRHPYEQYF
TGCGCCAGCAGCTCGGACCGCCACCCCTACGAGCAGTACTTC
>TRBV5-1|once|TRBJ2-1|TRBD1
CASSSSGTGGYNEQFF
TGCGCCAGCAGCTCGTCCGGGACAGGGGGCTACAATGAGCAGTTCTTC
>TRBV4-2|once|TRBJ1-4|-
CASSQDPGQGRTEKLFF
TGTGCCAGCAGCCAAGACCCCGGGCAGGGGAGGACTGAAAAACTGTTTTTT
>TRBV6-5|-|TRBJ2-5|-
CASSYSRGIQETQYF
TGTGCCAGCAGTTACTCGAGAGGGATCCAAGAGACCCAGTACTTC
>TRBV10-3|few|TRBJ1-2|-
CAISESSAGEGYTF
TGTGCCATCAGTGAGTCGTCGGCAGGGGAAGGCTACACCTTC
>TRBV19|-|TRBJ1-2|-
CASMDITGLNFGGYTF
TGTGCCAGTATGGATATTACAGGGCTCAACTTCGGCGGCTACACCTTC
>TRBV5-5|once|TRBJ1-1|-
CASSQNTEAFF
TGTGCCAGCAGCCAAAACACTGAAGCTTTCTTT
>TRBV4-3|-|TRBJ2-5|TRBD2
CASSQDGVLAGAETQYF
TGCGCCAGCAGCCAAGATGGAGTACTAGCGGGAGCTGAGACCCAGTACTTC
>TRBV4-3|-|TRBJ1-2|-
CASSQVESETTNYGYTF
TGCGCCAGCAGCCAAGTAGAGTCAGAGACGACTAACTATGGCTACACCTTC
>TRBV7-9|-|TRBJ1-1|-
CASSLGLENTEAFF
TGTGCCAGCAGCTTAGGGTTGGAGAACACTGAAGCTTTCTTT
>TRBV5-1|-|TRBJ2-7|TRBD2
CASSIFSAGGPYEQYF
TGCGCCAGCAGCATTTTTTCGGCGGGAGGGCCGTACGAGCAGTACTTC
>TRBV5-6|-|TRBJ1-2|-
CASSPGGTVYGYTF
TGTGCCAGCAGCCCCGGAGGAACGGTCTATGGCTACACCTTC
>TRBV5-8|-|TRBJ1-3|-
CASSSDIYSGNTIYF
TGTGCCAGCAGCTCAGACATTTACTCTGGAAACACCATATATTTT
>TRBV7-6|once|TRBJ2-7|-
CASSLAGESSYEQYF
TGTGCCAGCAGCTTAGCTGGCGAGAGCTCCTACGAGCAGTACTTC